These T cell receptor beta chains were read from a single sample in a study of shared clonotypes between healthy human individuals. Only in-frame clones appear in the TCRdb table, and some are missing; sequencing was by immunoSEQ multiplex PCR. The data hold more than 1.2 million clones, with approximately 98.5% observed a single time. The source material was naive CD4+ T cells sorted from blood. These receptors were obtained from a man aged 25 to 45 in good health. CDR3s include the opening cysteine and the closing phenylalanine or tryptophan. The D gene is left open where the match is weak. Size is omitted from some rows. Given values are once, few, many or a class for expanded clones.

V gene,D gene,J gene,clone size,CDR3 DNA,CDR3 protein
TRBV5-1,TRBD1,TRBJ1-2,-,TGCGCCAGCAGCTTGGGGGCCGGGACAGGGGATGGCTACACCTTC,CASSLGAGTGDGYTF
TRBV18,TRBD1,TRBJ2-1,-,TGTGCCAGCTCACCCGGGACAGGGGGCTTCTACAATGAGCAGTTCTTC,CASSPGTGGFYNEQFF
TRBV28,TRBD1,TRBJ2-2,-,TGTGCCAGCAGCCCAGACAGGGCCACCATAAGAGCCGGGGAGCTGTTTTTT,CASSPDRATIRAGELFF
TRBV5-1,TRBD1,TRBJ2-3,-,TGCGCCAGCAGCCGAACAGGGGCAGATACGCAGTATTTT,CASSRTGADTQYF
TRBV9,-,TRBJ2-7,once,TGTGCCAGCAGCGCAGACCCACTCGGGGAGCAGTACTTC,CASSADPLGEQYF
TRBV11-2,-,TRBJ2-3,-,TGTGCCAGCAGCTTAGATCAGACAGATACGCAGTATTTT,CASSLDQTDTQYF
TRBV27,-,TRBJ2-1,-,TGTGCCAGCAGTTTATTGGCTAGGCCGCCAGCCTACAATGAGCAGTTCTTC,CASSLLARPPAYNEQFF
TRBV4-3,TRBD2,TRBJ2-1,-,TGCGCCAGCAGCCAAGGGCAACTAGCGGGAGAAAAGCAGTTCTTC,CASSQGQLAGEKQFF
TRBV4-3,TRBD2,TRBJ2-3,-,TGCGCCAGCAGCCAACTAGCGGGAGGAGCAGATACGCAGTATTTT,CASSQLAGGADTQYF
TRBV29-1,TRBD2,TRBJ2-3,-,TGCAGCGTTGGAACTAGCGGGAGGGCCGCAGATACGCAGTATTTT,CSVGTSGRAADTQYF
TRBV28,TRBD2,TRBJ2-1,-,TGTGCCAGCCGGACTAGCGGGAACCACGGAGAGCAGTTCTTC,CASRTSGNHGEQFF
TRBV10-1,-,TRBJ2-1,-,TGCGCCAGCAGTGATGAGGCGATAGGACGCAATGAGCAGTTCTTC,CASSDEAIGRNEQFF
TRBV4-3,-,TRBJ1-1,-,TGCGCCAGCAGCCAAGGATCTTGGCACACTGAAGCTTTCTTT,CASSQGSWHTEAFF
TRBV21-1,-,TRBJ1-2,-,TGTGCCAGCAGCAAAGAATCGTGGGGGTTC,CASSKESWGF
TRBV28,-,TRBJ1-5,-,TGTGCCAGCAGTTTACCAAGCAATCAGCCCCAGCATTTT,CASSLPSNQPQHF
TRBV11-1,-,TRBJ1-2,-,TGTGCCAGCAGCTTCCGGAACGGCCCTGATGGCTACACCTTC,CASSFRNGPDGYTF
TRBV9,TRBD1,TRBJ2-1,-,TGTGCCAGCAGCGTAGTCGGGACAGGGGTTAGTGAGCAGTTCTTC,CASSVVGTGVSEQFF
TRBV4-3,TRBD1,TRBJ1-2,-,TGCGCCAGCAGCCTTCGACAGGGGATGAACTATGGCTACACCTTC,CASSLRQGMNYGYTF
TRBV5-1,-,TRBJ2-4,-,TGCGCCAGCAGTTCCGCCCCAGGAGTCGACCACATTCAGTACTTC,CASSSAPGVDHIQYF
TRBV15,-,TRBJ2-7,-,TGTGCCACCAGCAGAGATGGACGGGAGAAGGTGCACTTC,CATSRDGREKVHF
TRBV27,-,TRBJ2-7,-,TGTGCCAGCAGGCCCCTCTACCCTTCCTACGAGCAGTACTTC,CASRPLYPSYEQYF
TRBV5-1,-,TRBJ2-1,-,TGCGCCAGCAGCTCCCACACTAGTACCTACAATGAGCAGTTCTTC,CASSSHTSTYNEQFF
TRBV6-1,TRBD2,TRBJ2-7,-,TGTGCCAGCAGTGAGCCCACCGGGACTAGCGGGAGTTTCTCTTACGAGCAGTACTTC,CASSEPTGTSGSFSYEQYF